This note documents a single T cell receptor (beta chain) sequence. These data belong to a study of blood T cells in healthy people across ages. Combining a sample-barcoded 5' primer with a J-beta primer mix, a second PCR ran for roughly 7 to 11 cycles. One entry per CDR3 protein results from TCRdb running MiXCR on the 5' RACE reads. The sample yields 700,000 to 900,000 distinct CDR3 sequences, under 30% seen once. Germline V gene data show CDR1 as SEHNR and CDR2 as FQNEAQ (reference sequence). This CDR3 region has 14 residues. V was clipped by 10 bases and J by 4 bases, with 17 bases between them. Another study also made use of these data, one on T cells of mothers and their children.

The sample was blood. This TCR was recovered from a boy between 10 and 17 years old in good health. The chain combines TRBV7-9 with TRBJ2-1, with D maybe TRBD1 (7 bases). This CDR3 is CATTTGAGYNEQFF. DNA of the CDR3: TGTGCCACCACTACAGGGGCGGGGTACAATGAGCAGTTCTTC.